This paragraph covers one T cell receptor (beta chain) sequence. The data belong to a study of blood T cell repertoires in COVID-19. Repertoires were generated with immunoSEQ multiplex PCR, while TCRdb's copy carries only in-frame clones and drops some. Among about 120,000 clones, more than 75% were seen once, and the ten largest hold about 1.6%. Sequenced material: peripheral blood. The source of this sequence is a human donor in a cohort sampled during active COVID-19.

The CDR3 DNA reads as TGTGCCAGCAGGGAGGGGCCGGGACCCTCTGTAAGGCAGCCCCAGCATTTT. The encoded protein is CASREGPGPSVRQPQHF. V and J are TRBV2 and TRBJ1-5, with a possible D match to TRBD1 (5 bases). The CDR3 covers 17 residues. The V end was cut by 6 bases, the J end by 7 bases, with 25 bases between. Germline assignment: CDR1 SNHLY and CDR2 FYNNEI.